This T cell receptor beta chain was retrieved from a study of blood T cells in healthy people across ages. The use of a sample-barcoded 5' primer and a J-beta primer mix characterized a second PCR of roughly 6 to 11 cycles. From the 5' RACE reads, TCRdb called clonotypes with MiXCR, one entry per CDR3 protein. The data contain approximately 900,000 distinct CDR3 sequences, roughly 43% of them singletons. The CDR3 extends over 14 amino acids. The germline V gene has CDR1 SGHRS and CDR2 YFSETQ. The germline V and J ends were trimmed by 1 base and 2 bases, with 9 bases remaining between them. This clonotype has only a few counts.

The clonotype originates from a man under 40 in good health. The rearrangement links TRBV5-1 to TRBJ2-5; D call uncertain. The sequencing input was blood. CDR3 coding DNA: TGCGCCAGCAGCTTGACGGCACAACAAGAGACCCAGTACTTC. Translating it yields CASSLTAQQETQYF.